This T cell receptor (beta chain) was found in a study of shared clonotypes between healthy human individuals. Comments on this clone: At one end, the junction sequence differs from germline, possibly due to a read error.

There are 14 residues in the CDR3. Germline assignment: CDR1 SSHAT and CDR2 FNYEAQ (reference sequence). Generated by immunoSEQ multiplex PCR, the TCRdb table keeps only in-frame clones and is missing some. Here the sample spans more than 2 million clones, 95% being singletons. The chain combines TRBV7-7 with TRBJ2-5; D remains unclear. Sequencing was performed on naive CD4+ T cells sorted from blood. Noted subset: CD45RA+ positively selected. The TCR was taken from a man younger than 35 in good health. The CDR3 region has the DNA TGTGCTAGCAGCTTAGGGCCCTTCCAAGAGACCCAGTACTTC. It codes for CASSLGPFQETQYF.